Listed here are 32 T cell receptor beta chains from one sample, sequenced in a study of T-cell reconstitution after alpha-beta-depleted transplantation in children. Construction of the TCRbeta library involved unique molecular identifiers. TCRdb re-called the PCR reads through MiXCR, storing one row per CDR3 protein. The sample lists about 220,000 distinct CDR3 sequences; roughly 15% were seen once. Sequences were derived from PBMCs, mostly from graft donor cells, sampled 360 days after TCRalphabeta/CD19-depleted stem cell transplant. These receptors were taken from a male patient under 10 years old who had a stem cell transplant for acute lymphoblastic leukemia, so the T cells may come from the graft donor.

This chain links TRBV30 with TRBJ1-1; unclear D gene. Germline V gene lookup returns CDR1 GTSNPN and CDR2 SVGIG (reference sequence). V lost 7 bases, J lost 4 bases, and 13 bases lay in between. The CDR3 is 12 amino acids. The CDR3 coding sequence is TGTGCCTCAAAACCGGGAACCACTGAAGCTTTCTTT. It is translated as CASKPGTTEAFF. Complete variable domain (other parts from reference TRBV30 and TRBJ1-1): SQTIHQWPATLVQPVGSPLSLECTVEGTSNPNLYWYRQAAGRGLQLLFYSVGIGQISSEVPQNLSASRPQDRQFILSSKKLLLSDSGFYLCASKPGTTEAFFGQGTRLTVV.

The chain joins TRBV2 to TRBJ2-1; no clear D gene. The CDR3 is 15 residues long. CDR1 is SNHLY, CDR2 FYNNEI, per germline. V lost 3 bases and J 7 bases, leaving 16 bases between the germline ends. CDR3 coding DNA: TGTGCCAGCAGTGAGTGGTGGGCAGGACCAAATGAGCAGTTCTTC. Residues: CASSEWWAGPNEQFF. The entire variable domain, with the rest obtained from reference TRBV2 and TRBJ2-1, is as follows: EPEVTQTPSHQVTQMGQEVILRCVPISNHLYFYWYRQILGQKVEFLVSFYNNEISEKSEIFDDQFSVERPDGSNFTLKIRSTKLEDSAMYFCASSEWWAGPNEQFFGPGTRLTVL.

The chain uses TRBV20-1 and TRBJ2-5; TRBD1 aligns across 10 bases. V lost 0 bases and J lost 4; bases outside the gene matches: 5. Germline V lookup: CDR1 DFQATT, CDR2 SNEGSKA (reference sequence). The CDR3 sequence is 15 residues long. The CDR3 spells CSARDRTGGGETQYF. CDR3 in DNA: TGCAGTGCTAGAGATCGGACAGGGGGTGGAGAGACCCAGTACTTC.

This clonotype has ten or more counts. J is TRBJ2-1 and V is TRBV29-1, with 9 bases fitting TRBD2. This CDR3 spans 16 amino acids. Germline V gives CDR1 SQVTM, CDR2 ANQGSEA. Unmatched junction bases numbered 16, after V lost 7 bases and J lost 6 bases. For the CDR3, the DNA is TGCAGCGGTGGATGGTCTAGCGGGATAATAGGCAATGAGCAGTTCTTC. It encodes CSGGWSSGIIGNEQFF.

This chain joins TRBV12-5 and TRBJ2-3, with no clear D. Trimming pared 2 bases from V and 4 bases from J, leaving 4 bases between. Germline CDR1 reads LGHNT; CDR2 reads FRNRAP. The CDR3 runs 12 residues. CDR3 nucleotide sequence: TGTGCTAGTGGTTTGCTTCCAGATACGCAGTATTTT. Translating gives CASGLLPDTQYF.

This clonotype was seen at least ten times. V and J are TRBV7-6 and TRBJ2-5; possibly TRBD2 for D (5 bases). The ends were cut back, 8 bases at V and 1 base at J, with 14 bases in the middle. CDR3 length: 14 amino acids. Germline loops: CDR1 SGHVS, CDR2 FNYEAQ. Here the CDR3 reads CASGLGPTQETQYF. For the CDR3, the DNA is TGTGCCAGCGGACTCGGGCCCACCCAAGAGACCCAGTACTTC.

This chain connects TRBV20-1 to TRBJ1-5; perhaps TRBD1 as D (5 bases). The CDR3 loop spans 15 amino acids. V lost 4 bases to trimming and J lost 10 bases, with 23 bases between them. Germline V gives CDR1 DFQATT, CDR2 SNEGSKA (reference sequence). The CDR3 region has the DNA TGCAGTGCTAATAGGGGCGGCAGGGACGGGTTTCCCCAGCATTTT. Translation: CSANRGGRDGFPQHF.

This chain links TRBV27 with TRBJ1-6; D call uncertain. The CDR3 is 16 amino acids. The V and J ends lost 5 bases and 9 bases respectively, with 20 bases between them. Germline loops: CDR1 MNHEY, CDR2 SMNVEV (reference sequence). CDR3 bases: TGTGCCAGCAGTCCAGAGGTTTCCCCGCTAGGTTCACCCCTCCACTTT. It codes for CASSPEVSPLGSPLHF.

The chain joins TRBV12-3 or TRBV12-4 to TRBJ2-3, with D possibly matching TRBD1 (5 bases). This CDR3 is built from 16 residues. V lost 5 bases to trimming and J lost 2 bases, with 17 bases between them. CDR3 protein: CASSPFTGPLTDTQYF. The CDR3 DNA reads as TGTGCCAGCAGTCCTTTCACAGGTCCCCTCACAGATACGCAGTATTTT.

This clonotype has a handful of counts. The CDR3 nucleotides read TGTGCCAGCAGCCTGACAGCTTACAATGAGCAGTTCTTC. This encodes CASSLTAYNEQFF. The rearrangement uses TRBV7-2 and TRBJ2-1; tentatively, D is TRBD1 (5 bases). Germline CDR1 SGHTA, CDR2 FQGNSA. This CDR3 spans 13 amino acids. Trimming pared 5 bases from V and 4 bases from J, leaving 9 bases between.

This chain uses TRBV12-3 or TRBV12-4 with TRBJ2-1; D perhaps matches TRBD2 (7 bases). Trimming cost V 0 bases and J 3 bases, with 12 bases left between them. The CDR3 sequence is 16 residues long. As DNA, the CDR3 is TGTGCCAGCAGTTTAGCGGGGGGGCTGAACTACAATGAGCAGTTCTTC. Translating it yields CASSLAGGLNYNEQFF.

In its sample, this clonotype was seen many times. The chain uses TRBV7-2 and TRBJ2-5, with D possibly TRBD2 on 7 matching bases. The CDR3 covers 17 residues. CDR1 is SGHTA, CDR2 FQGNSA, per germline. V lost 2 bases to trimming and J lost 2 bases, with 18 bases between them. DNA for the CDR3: TGTGCCAGCAGCTTAATCGGTCGGGGGGCGCCACAAGAGACCCAGTACTTC. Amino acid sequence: CASSLIGRGAPQETQYF.

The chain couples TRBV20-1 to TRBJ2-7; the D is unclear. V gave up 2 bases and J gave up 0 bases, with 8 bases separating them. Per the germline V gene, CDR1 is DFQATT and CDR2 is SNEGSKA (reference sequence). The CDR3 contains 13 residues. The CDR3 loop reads CSARIFSSYEQYF. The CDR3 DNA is TGCAGTGCTAGAATTTTCTCCTCCTACGAGCAGTACTTC.

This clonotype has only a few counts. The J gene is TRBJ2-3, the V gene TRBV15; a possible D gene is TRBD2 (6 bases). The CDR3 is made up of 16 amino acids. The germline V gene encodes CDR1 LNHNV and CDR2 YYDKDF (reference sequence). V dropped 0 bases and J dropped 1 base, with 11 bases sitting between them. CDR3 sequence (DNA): TGTGCCACCAGCAGAGATCTGGCGGGACGCACAGATACGCAGTATTTT. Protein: CATSRDLAGRTDTQYF.

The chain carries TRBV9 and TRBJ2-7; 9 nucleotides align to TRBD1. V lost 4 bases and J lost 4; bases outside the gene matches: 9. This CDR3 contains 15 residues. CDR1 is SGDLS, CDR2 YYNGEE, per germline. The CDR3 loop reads CASSIGQGTLYEQYF. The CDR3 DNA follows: TGTGCCAGCAGCATAGGACAGGGGACCTTGTACGAGCAGTACTTC.

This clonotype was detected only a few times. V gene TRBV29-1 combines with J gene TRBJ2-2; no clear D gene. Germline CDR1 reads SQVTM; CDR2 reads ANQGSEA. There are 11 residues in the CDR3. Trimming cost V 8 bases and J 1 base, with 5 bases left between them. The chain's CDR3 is CSTLNTGELFF. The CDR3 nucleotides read TGCAGCACCTTGAACACCGGGGAGCTGTTTTTT.

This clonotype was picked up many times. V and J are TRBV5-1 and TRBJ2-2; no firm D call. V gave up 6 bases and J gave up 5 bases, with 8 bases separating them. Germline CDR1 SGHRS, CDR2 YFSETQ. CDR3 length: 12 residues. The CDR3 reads CASNRPTGELFF. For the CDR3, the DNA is TGCGCCAGCAATAGACCGACCGGGGAGCTGTTTTTT.

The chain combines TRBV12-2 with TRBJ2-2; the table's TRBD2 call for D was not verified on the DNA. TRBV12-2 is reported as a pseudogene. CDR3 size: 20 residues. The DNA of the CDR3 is TGTGCAAGTCGCTTAGCTGTTCCAGCGGGGGGGCCCTCGAACACCGGGGAGCTGTTTTTT. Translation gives CASRLAVPAGGPSNTGELFF.

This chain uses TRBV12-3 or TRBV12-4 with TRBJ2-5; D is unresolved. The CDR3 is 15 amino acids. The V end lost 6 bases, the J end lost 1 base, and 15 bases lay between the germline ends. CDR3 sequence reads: CASRNLRLTQETQYF. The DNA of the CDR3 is TGTGCCAGCAGGAACCTCCGACTGACCCAAGAGACCCAGTACTTC.

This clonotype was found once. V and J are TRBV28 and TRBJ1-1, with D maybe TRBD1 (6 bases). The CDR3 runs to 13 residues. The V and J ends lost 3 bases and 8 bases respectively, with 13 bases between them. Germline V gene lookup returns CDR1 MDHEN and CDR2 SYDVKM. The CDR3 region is CASSFPGVGEAFF. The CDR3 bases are TGTGCCAGCAGTTTCCCAGGGGTGGGAGAAGCTTTCTTT.

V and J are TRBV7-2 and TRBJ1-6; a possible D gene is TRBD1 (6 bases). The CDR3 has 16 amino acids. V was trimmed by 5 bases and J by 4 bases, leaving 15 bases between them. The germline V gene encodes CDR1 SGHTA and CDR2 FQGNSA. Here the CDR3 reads CASSTRGGGYNSPLHF. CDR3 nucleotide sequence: TGTGCCAGCAGCACCAGGGGAGGGGGTTATAATTCACCCCTCCACTTT.

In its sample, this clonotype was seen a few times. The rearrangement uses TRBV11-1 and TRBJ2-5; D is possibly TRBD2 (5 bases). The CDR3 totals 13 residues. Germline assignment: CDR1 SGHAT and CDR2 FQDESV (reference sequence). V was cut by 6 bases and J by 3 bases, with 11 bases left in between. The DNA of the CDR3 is TGTGCCAGCAGACCAAGCGGAAAAGAGACCCAGTACTTC. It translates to CASRPSGKETQYF.

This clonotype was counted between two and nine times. The CDR3 loop reads CASISDRVNTEAFF. DNA of the CDR3: TGTGCCAGCATTTCAGACAGAGTGAACACTGAAGCTTTCTTT. The chain joins TRBV7-2 to TRBJ1-1; weak D call: TRBD1 (5 bases). CDR1 is SGHTA, CDR2 FQGNSA, per germline. The CDR3 runs to 14 residues. The germline V and J ends were trimmed by 7 bases and 0 bases, with 12 bases remaining between them.

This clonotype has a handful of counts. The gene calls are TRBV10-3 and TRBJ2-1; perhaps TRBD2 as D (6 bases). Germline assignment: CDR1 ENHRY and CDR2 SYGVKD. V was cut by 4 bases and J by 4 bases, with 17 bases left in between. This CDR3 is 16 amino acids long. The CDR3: CAISGAPSATYNEQFF. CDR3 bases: TGTGCCATCAGTGGTGCCCCTAGCGCAACTTACAATGAGCAGTTCTTC.

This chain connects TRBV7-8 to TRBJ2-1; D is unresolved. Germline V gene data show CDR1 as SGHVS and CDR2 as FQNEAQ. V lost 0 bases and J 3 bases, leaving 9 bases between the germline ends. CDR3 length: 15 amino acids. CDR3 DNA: TGTGCCAGCAGCTTAGCTCGGCAGGACTACAATGAGCAGTTCTTC. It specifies CASSLARQDYNEQFF.

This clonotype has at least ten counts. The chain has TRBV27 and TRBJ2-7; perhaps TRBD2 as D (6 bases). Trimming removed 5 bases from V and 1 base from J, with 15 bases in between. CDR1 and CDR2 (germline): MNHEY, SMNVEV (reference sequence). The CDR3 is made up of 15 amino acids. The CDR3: CASSLGGITSYEQYF. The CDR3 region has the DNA TGTGCCAGCAGTCTGGGGGGTATTACATCCTACGAGCAGTACTTC.

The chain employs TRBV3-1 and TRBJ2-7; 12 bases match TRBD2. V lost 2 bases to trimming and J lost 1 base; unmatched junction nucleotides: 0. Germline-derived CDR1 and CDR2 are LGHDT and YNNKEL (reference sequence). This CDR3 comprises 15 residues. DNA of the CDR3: TGTGCCAGCAGCCAACTAGCGGGGGGGTCCTACGAGCAGTACTTC. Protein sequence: CASSQLAGGSYEQYF.

The CDR3 loop reads CAISQREGLYNEQFF. CDR3 DNA sequence: TGTGCCATCAGTCAGCGGGAGGGCCTGTACAATGAGCAGTTCTTC. This chain connects TRBV10-3 to TRBJ2-1; 10 nucleotides align to TRBD2. The CDR3 has 15 residues. V was pared by 5 bases and J by 4 bases, with 5 bases of the junction left unmatched. Germline V gene lookup returns CDR1 ENHRY and CDR2 SYGVKD.

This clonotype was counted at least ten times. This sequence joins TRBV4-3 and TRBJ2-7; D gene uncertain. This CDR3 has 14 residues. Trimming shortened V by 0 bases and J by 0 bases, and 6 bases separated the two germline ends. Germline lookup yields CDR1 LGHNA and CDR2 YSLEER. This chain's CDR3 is CASSQELSSYEQYF. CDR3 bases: TGCGCCAGCAGCCAAGAACTCAGCTCCTACGAGCAGTACTTC.

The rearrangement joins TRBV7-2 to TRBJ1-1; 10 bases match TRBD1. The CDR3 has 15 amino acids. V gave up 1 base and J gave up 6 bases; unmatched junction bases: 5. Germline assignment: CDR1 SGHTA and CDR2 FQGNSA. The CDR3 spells CASSLGGTGASEAFF. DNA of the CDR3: TGTGCCAGCAGCTTAGGTGGGACAGGGGCCTCTGAAGCTTTCTTT.

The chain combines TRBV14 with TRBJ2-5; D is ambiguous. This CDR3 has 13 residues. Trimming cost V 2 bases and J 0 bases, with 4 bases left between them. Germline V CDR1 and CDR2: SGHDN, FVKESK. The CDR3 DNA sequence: TGTGCCAGCAGCCAATTCTACCAAGAGACCCAGTACTTC. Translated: CASSQFYQETQYF. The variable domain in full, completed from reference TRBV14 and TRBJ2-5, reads EAGVTQFPSHSVIEKGQTVTLRCDPISGHDNLYWYRRVMGKEIKFLLHFVKESKQDESGMPNNRFLAERTGGTYSTLKVQPAELEDSGVYFCASSQFYQETQYFGPGTRLLVL.

The CDR3: CSGGLPSPRGTQYF. The CDR3 DNA is TGCAGTGGCGGGCTACCTAGTCCTAGAGGGACCCAGTACTTC. This chain joins TRBV20-1 and TRBJ2-5, with D maybe TRBD2 (5 bases). This CDR3 is 14 amino acids long. Trimming left V 7 bases short and J 7 bases short, with 22 bases between. Germline assignment: CDR1 DFQATT and CDR2 SNEGSKA (reference sequence).